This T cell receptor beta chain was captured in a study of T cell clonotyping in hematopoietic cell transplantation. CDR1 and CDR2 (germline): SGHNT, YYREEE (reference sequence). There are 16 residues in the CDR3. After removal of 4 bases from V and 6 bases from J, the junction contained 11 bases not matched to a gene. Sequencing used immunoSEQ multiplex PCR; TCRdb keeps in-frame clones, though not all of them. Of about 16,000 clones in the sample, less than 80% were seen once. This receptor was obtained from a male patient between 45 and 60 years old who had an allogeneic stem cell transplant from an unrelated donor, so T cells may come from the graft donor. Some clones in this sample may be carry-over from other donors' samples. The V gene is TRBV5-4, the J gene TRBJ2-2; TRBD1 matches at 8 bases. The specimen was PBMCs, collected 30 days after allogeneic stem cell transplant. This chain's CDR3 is CASSHRQGSPSGELFF. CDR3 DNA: TGTGCCAGCAGCCACAGACAGGGGAGTCCCTCCGGGGAGCTGTTTTTT.